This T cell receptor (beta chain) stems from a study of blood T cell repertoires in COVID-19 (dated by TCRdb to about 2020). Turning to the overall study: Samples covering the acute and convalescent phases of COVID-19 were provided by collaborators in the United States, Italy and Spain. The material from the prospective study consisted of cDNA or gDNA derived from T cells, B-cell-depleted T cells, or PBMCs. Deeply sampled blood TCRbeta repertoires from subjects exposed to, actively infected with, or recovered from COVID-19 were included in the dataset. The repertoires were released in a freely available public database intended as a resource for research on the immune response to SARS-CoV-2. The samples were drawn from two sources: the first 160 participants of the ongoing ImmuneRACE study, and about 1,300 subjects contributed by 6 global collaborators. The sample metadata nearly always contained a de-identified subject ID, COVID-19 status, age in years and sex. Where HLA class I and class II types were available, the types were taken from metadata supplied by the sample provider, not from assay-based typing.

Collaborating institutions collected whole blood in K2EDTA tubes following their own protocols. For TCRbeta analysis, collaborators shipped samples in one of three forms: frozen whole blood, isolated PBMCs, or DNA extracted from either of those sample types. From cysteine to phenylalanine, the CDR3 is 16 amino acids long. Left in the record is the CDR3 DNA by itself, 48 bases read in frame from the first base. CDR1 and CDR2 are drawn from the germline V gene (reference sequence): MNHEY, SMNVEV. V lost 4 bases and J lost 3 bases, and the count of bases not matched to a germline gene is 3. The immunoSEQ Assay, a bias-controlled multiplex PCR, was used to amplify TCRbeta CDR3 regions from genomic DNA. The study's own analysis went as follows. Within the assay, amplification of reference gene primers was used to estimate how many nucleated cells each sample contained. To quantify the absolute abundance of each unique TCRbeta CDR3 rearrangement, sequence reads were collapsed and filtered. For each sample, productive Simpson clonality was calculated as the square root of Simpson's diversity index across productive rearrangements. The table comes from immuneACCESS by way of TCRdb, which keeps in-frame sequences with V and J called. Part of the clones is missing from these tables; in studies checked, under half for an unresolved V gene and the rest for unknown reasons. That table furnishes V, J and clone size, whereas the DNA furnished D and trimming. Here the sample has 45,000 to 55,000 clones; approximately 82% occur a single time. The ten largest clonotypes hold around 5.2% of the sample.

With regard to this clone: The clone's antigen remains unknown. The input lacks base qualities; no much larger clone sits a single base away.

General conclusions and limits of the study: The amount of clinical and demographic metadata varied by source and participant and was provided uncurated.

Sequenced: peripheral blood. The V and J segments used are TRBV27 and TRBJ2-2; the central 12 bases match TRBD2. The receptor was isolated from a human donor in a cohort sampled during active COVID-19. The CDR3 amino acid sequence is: CASSSWTSGDTGELFF. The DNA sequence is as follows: TGTGCCAGCAGTTCGTGGACTAGCGGGGACACCGGGGAGCTGTTTTTT.